Listed here is a single T cell receptor beta chain. Libraries were prepared by immunoSEQ multiplex PCR; TCRdb keeps only in-frame clonotypes and omits some of them. The table has 100,000 to 150,000 clones, 92% seen once. The record originates from a study of control samples from healthy donors and cancer patients. The V and J ends lost 0 bases and 4 bases, in that order; junction bases with no gene match: 5. This CDR3 contains 17 residues. Looked up from germline, CDR1 is LGHNA and CDR2 is YNFKEQ. The chain combines TRBV4-2 with TRBJ2-1; the match to TRBD2 covers 11 bases. This sequence was found in a woman in her fifties or sixties in good health. What was sequenced was blood. The CDR3 reads CASSQDLGTSGYNEQFF. The CDR3 nucleotides read TGTGCCAGCAGCCAAGATTTGGGGACTAGCGGATACAATGAGCAGTTCTTC.